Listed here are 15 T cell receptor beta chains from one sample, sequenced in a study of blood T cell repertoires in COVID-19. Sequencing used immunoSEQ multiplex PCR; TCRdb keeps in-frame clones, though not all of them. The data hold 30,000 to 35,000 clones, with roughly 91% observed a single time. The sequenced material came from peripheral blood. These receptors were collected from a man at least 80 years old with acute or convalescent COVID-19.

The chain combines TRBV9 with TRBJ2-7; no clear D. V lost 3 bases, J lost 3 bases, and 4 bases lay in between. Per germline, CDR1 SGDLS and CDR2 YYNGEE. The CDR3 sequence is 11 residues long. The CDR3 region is CASSAGYEQYF. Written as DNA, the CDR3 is TGTGCCAGCAGCGCAGGCTACGAGCAGTACTTC.

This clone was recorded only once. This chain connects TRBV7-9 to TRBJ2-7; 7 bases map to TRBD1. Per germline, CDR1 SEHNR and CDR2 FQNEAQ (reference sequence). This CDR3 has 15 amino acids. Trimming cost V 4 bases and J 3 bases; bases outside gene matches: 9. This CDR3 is CASSSPGTAYYEQYF. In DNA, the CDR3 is TGTGCCAGCAGCTCGCCTGGGACAGCATACTACGAGCAGTACTTC.

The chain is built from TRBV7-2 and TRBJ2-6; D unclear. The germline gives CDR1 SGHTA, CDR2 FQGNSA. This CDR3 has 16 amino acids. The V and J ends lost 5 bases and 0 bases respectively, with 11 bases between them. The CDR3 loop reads CASSRQVISGANVLTF. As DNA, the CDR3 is TGTGCCAGCAGCCGGCAGGTCATCTCTGGGGCCAACGTCCTGACTTTC.

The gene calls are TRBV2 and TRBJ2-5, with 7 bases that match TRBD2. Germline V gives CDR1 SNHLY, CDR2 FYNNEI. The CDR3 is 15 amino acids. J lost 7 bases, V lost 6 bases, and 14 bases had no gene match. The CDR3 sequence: CASSPTRGDSRTQYF. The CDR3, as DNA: TGTGCCAGCAGCCCCACACGGGGGGATTCGAGGACCCAGTACTTC.

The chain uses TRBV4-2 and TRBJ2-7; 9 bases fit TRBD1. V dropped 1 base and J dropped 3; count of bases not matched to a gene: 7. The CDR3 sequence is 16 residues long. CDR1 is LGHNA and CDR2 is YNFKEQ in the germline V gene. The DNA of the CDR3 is TGTGCCAGCAGCCAAGTAGTTCAGGACAGGGGCTACGAGCAGTACTTC. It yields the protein CASSQVVQDRGYEQYF.

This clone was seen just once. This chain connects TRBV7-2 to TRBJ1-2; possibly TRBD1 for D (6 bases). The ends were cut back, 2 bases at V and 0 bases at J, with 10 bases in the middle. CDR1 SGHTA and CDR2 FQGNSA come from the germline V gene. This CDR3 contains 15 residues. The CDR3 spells CASSLWGQTNYGYTF. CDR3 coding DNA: TGTGCCAGCAGCTTATGGGGGCAGACTAACTATGGCTACACCTTC.

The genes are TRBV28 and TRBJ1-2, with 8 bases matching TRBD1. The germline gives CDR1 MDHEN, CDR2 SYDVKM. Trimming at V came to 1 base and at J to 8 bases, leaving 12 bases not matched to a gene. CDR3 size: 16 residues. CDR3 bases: TGTGCCAGCAGTTTATATGCGGCGGGTCAGGGGGCCGGCTACACCTTC. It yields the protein CASSLYAAGQGAGYTF.

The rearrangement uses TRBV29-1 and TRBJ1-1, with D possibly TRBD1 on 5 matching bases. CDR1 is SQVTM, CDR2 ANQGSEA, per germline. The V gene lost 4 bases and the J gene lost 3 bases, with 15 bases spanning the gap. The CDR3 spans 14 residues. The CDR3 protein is CSVVGTGLDTEAFF. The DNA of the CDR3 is TGCAGCGTTGTAGGAACAGGCCTGGACACTGAAGCTTTCTTT. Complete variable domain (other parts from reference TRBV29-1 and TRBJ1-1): SAVISQKPSRDICQRGTSLTIQCQVDSQVTMMFWYRQQPGQSLTLIATANQGSEATYESGFVIDKFPISRPNLTFSTLTVSNMSPEDSSIYLCSVVGTGLDTEAFFGQGTRLTVV.

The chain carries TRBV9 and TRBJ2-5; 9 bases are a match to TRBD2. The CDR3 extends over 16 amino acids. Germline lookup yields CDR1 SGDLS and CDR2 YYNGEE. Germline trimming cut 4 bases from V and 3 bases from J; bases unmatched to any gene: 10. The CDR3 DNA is TGTGCCAGCAGCAGAACGCGTTTAGCGGGGGAAGAGACCCAGTACTTC. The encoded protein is CASSRTRLAGEETQYF.

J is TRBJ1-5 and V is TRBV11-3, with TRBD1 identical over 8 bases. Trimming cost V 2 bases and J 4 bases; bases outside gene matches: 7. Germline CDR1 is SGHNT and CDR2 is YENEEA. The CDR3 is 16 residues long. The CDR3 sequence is CASSLSRTGGNQPQHF. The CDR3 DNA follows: TGTGCCAGCAGCTTAAGTCGAACAGGGGGTAATCAGCCCCAGCATTTT.

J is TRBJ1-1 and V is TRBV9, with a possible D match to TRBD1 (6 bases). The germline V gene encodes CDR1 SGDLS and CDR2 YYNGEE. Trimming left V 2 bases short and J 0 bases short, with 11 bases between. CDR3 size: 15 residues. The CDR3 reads CASSVGDRLNTEAFF. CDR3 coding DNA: TGTGCCAGCAGCGTCGGAGACAGGCTGAACACTGAAGCTTTCTTT. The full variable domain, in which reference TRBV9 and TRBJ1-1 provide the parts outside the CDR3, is DSGVTQTPKHLITATGQRVTLRCSPRSGDLSVYWYQQSLDQGLQFLIQYYNGEERAKGNILERFSAQQFPDLHSELNLSSLELGDSALYFCASSVGDRLNTEAFFGQGTRLTVV.

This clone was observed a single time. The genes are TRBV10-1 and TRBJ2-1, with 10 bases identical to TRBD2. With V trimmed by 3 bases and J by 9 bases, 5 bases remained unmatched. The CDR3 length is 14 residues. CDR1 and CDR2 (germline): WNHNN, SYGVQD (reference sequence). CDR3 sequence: CASSDQLAGSEQFF. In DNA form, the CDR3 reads TGCGCCAGCAGTGACCAACTAGCGGGGTCTGAGCAGTTCTTC.

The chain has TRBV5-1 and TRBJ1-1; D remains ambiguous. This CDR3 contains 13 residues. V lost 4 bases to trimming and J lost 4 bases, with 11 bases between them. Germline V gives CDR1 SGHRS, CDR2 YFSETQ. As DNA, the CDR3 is TGCGCCAGCAGCGTGATGTCGGGCACTGAAGCTTTCTTT. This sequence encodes CASSVMSGTEAFF.

DNA for the CDR3: TGTGCCATCAGTGAGGGCAGGGCAAACACCGGGGAGCTGTTTTTT. Amino acid sequence: CAISEGRANTGELFF. V gene TRBV10-3 combines with J gene TRBJ2-2; tentative D call: TRBD1 (5 bases). Trimming left V 2 bases short and J 2 bases short, with 9 bases between. The length of the CDR3 is 15 residues. Germline values: CDR1 ENHRY, CDR2 SYGVKD.

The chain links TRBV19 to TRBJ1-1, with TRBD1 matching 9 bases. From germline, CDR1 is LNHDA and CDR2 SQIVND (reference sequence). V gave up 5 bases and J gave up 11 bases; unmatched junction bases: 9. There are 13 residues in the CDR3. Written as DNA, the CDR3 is TGTGCCAGTAGTCCCCGGGACAGGGACTCTGCTTTCTTT. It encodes CASSPRDRDSAFF.